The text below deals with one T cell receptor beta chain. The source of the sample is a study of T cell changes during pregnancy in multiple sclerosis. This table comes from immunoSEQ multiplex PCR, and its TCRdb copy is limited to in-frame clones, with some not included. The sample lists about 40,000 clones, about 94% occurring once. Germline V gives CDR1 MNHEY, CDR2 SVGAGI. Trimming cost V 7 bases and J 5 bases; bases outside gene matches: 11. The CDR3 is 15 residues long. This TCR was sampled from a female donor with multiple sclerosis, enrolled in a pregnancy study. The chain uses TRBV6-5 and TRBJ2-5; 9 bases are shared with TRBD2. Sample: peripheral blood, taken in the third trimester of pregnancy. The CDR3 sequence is CASTLNPSGAETQYF. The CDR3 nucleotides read TGTGCCAGCACCCTTAACCCTAGCGGGGCGGAGACCCAGTACTTC.